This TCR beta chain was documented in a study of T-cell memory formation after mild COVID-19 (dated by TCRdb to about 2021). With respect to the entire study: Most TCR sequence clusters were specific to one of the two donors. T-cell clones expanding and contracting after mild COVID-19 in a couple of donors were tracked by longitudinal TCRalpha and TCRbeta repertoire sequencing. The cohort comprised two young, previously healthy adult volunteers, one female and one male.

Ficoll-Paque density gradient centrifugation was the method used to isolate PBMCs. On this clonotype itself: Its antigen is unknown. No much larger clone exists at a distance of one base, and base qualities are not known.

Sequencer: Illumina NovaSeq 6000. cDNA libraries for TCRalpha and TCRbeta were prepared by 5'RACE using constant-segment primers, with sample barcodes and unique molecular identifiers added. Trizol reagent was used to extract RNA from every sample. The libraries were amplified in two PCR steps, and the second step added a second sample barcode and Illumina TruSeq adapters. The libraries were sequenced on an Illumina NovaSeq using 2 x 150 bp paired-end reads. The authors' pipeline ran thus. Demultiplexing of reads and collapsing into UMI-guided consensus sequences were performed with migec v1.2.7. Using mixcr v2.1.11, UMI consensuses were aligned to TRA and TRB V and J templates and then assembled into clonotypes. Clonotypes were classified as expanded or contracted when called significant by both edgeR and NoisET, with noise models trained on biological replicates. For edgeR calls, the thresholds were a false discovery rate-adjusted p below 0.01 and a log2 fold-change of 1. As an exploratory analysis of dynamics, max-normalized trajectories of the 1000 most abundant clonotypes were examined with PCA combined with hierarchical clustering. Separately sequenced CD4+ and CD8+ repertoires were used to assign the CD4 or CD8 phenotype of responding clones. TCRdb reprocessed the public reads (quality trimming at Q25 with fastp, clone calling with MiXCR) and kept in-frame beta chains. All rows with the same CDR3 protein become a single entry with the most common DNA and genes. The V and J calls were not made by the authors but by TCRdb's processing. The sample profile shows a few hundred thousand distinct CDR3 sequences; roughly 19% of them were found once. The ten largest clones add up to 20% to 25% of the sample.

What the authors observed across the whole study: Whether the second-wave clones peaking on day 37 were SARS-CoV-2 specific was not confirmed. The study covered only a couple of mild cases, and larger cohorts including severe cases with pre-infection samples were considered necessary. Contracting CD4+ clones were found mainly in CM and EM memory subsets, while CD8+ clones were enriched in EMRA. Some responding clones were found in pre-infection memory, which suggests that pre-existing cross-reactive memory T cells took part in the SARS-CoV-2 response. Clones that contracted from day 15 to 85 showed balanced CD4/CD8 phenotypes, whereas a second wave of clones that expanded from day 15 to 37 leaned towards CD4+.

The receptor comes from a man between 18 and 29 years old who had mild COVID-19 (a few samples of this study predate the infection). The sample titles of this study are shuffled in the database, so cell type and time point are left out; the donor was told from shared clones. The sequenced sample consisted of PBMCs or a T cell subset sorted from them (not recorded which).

The CDR3 sequence is CASSPGVAGGLRNEQFF. The nucleotide sequence is given as TGCGCCAGCAGCCCAGGGGTAGCGGGGGGACTGCGTAATGAGCAGTTCTTC. The receptor chain draws on TRBV5-1 and TRBJ2-1; 10 of the junction bases match TRBD2. The CDR3 starts with the cysteine, ends with the phenylalanine, and has 17 residues. CDR3 DNA only is kept here, 51 bases in frame from base 1. Trimming leaves V shorter by 4 bases and J shorter by 7 bases, with the junction holding 14 bases beyond the gene matches. CDR1 and CDR2, looked up from the germline V gene, are SGHRS and YFSETQ.